This T cell receptor beta chain was sequenced for a study of cytomegalovirus exposure and HLA in healthy donors. About the study: There were 90 million to 130 million unique TCR beta sequences, drawn from about 179 million T cells, in an earlier analysis.

Study conclusions and caveats: There was a cluster of highly shared sequence variants that was likely a sequencing artifact. Later genetic work tied a missense DCLRE1C variant to beta-chain V and J trimming.

V trimming: 5 bases; J trimming: 3 bases; junction bases outside the gene matches: 4. Germline CDR1 and CDR2: SGHRS and YFSETQ. The CDR3 is 14 residues long. The PCR ran on 60 Vbeta and 13 Jbeta primers. Libraries were prepared by immunoSEQ multiplex PCR; TCRdb keeps only in-frame clonotypes and omits some of them. The sample lists 95,000 to 150,000 clones, about 73% occurring once. This clone has a handful of counts. Its antigen is as yet unknown. The sample was PBMCs. This chain connects TRBV5-1 to TRBJ1-2; 10 bases are shared with TRBD1. This sequence was found in a woman between 50 and 59 years old in good health and CMV-seropositive. In nucleotides, the CDR3 is TGCGCCAGCAGGGGACAGGGGACTGACTATGGCTACACCTTC. Translating it yields CASRGQGTDYGYTF.